These 9 T cell receptor beta chains were all obtained from the same sample, sequenced in a study of CD8+CD57+ T cells in acquired aplastic anemia. The template used for profiling TCR beta VDJ and CDR3 was genomic DNA. A single record per CDR3 protein comes from TCRdb applying MiXCR to the reads. This sample has 400,000 to 600,000 distinct CDR3 sequences, with around 30% found just once. Patients sequenced had flow cytometry evidence of CD8+CD57+ cell expansion. What was sequenced was sorted CD4+, CD8+, or CD8+CD57+ T cells (not recorded which) from PBMCs. All receptors derive from a human donor with aplastic anemia.

In the case of this clonotype: This clone may be a read error of a much larger clone one base away. The rearrangement links TRBV11-2 to TRBJ1-2; no definite D call. The CDR3 totals 16 residues. Germline CDR1 reads SGHAT; CDR2 reads FQNNGV. The CDR3 nucleotides read TGTGCCAGCGGAAATAGGCTCATGGTCCAAAACTATGGCTGCACCTTC. Its protein product is CASGNRLMVQNYGCTF.

This clonotype was detected ten times or more. The chain joins TRBV20-1 to TRBJ2-6; no clear D. CDR1 and CDR2 (germline): DFQATT, SNEGSKA (reference sequence). Trimming took off 3 bases at V and 1 base at J, with 7 bases between the two ends. CDR3 length: 14 residues. CDR3 in DNA: TGCAGTGCTAGGAGAGGATCTGGGGCCAACGTCCTGACTTTC. The encoded protein is CSARRGSGANVLTF.

This clonotype was seen more than once but under ten times. A single base separates this from a much larger clone, so it may be a read error. This rearrangement joins TRBV15 to TRBJ2-3, with 12 bases identical to TRBD2. CDR3 length: 16 residues. Germline CDR1 LNHNV, CDR2 YYDKDF (reference sequence). The CDR3 region is CATSERLAGVTGTQYF. CDR3 sequence (DNA): TGTGCCACCAGCGAAAGACTAGCGGGAGTAACAGGTACGCAGTATTTT.

In this sample, this clonotype turned up a few times. In DNA, the CDR3 is TGTGCCAGCAGGGAGGAGGGTAATCAGCCCCAGCATTTT. It specifies CASREEGNQPQHF. The rearrangement uses TRBV6-1 and TRBJ1-5; no reliable D call. This CDR3 is built from 13 residues. V shed 6 bases and J shed 4 bases, with 10 bases lying between them. Germline V gene lookup returns CDR1 MNHNS and CDR2 SASEGT.

This clonotype has just a few counts. CDR3 amino acids: CASSLTGTHYGYTF. CDR3 bases: TGTGCCAGCAGTTTAACAGGGACACACTATGGCTACACCTTC. V is TRBV2 and J is TRBJ1-2, with D tentatively TRBD1 (6 bases). CDR1 and CDR2 from the germline V gene are SNHLY and FYNNEI. Trimming shortened V by 5 bases and J by 3 bases, and 13 bases separated the two germline ends. The CDR3 spans 14 residues.

This clonotype was detected only once. The gene calls are TRBV7-2 and TRBJ2-1; TRBD2 is a possible D gene (6 bases). The CDR3 sequence is 15 residues long. Per germline, CDR1 SGHTA and CDR2 FQGNSA. The V end was cut by 1 base, the J end by 12 bases, with 19 bases between. CDR3 amino acids: CASSLGLDSSAGQFF. In nucleotides, the CDR3 is TGTGCCAGCAGCTTAGGATTAGACAGCTCAGCGGGGCAGTTCTTC.

The chain couples TRBV2 to TRBJ1-1, with TRBD1 as a possible D gene (5 bases). Trimming stripped 3 bases from V and 3 bases from J, with 14 bases between. From germline, CDR1 is SNHLY and CDR2 FYNNEI. CDR3 length: 15 residues. This chain's CDR3 is CASSDDSWEDTEAFF. The CDR3 nucleotides are TGTGCCAGCAGTGACGACAGCTGGGAGGACACTGAAGCTTTCTTT.

This clonotype was observed at least ten times. This chain links TRBV19 with TRBJ2-7; weak D call: TRBD2 (5 bases). The germline V gene has CDR1 LNHDA and CDR2 SQIVND (reference sequence). The CDR3 is 14 amino acids. Between the trimmed V and J ends, which lost 1 base and 2 bases, there was a span of 9 bases. The CDR3 sequence is CASSIVSGTYEQYF. The CDR3 bases are TGTGCCAGTAGTATAGTGTCCGGGACCTACGAGCAGTACTTC.

This clonotype showed up just a few times. Compared with germline, one end of the junction differs, possibly owing to a read error. The rearrangement joins TRBV9 to TRBJ1-1; perhaps TRBD1 as D (6 bases). The CDR3 extends over 13 amino acids. Looked up from germline, CDR1 is SGDLS and CDR2 is YYNGEE. The CDR3 nucleotides read TGTGCCAGCAGACCCACAGGGCCCTCTGAGGCTTTCTTT. Its translation is CASRPTGPSEAFF.